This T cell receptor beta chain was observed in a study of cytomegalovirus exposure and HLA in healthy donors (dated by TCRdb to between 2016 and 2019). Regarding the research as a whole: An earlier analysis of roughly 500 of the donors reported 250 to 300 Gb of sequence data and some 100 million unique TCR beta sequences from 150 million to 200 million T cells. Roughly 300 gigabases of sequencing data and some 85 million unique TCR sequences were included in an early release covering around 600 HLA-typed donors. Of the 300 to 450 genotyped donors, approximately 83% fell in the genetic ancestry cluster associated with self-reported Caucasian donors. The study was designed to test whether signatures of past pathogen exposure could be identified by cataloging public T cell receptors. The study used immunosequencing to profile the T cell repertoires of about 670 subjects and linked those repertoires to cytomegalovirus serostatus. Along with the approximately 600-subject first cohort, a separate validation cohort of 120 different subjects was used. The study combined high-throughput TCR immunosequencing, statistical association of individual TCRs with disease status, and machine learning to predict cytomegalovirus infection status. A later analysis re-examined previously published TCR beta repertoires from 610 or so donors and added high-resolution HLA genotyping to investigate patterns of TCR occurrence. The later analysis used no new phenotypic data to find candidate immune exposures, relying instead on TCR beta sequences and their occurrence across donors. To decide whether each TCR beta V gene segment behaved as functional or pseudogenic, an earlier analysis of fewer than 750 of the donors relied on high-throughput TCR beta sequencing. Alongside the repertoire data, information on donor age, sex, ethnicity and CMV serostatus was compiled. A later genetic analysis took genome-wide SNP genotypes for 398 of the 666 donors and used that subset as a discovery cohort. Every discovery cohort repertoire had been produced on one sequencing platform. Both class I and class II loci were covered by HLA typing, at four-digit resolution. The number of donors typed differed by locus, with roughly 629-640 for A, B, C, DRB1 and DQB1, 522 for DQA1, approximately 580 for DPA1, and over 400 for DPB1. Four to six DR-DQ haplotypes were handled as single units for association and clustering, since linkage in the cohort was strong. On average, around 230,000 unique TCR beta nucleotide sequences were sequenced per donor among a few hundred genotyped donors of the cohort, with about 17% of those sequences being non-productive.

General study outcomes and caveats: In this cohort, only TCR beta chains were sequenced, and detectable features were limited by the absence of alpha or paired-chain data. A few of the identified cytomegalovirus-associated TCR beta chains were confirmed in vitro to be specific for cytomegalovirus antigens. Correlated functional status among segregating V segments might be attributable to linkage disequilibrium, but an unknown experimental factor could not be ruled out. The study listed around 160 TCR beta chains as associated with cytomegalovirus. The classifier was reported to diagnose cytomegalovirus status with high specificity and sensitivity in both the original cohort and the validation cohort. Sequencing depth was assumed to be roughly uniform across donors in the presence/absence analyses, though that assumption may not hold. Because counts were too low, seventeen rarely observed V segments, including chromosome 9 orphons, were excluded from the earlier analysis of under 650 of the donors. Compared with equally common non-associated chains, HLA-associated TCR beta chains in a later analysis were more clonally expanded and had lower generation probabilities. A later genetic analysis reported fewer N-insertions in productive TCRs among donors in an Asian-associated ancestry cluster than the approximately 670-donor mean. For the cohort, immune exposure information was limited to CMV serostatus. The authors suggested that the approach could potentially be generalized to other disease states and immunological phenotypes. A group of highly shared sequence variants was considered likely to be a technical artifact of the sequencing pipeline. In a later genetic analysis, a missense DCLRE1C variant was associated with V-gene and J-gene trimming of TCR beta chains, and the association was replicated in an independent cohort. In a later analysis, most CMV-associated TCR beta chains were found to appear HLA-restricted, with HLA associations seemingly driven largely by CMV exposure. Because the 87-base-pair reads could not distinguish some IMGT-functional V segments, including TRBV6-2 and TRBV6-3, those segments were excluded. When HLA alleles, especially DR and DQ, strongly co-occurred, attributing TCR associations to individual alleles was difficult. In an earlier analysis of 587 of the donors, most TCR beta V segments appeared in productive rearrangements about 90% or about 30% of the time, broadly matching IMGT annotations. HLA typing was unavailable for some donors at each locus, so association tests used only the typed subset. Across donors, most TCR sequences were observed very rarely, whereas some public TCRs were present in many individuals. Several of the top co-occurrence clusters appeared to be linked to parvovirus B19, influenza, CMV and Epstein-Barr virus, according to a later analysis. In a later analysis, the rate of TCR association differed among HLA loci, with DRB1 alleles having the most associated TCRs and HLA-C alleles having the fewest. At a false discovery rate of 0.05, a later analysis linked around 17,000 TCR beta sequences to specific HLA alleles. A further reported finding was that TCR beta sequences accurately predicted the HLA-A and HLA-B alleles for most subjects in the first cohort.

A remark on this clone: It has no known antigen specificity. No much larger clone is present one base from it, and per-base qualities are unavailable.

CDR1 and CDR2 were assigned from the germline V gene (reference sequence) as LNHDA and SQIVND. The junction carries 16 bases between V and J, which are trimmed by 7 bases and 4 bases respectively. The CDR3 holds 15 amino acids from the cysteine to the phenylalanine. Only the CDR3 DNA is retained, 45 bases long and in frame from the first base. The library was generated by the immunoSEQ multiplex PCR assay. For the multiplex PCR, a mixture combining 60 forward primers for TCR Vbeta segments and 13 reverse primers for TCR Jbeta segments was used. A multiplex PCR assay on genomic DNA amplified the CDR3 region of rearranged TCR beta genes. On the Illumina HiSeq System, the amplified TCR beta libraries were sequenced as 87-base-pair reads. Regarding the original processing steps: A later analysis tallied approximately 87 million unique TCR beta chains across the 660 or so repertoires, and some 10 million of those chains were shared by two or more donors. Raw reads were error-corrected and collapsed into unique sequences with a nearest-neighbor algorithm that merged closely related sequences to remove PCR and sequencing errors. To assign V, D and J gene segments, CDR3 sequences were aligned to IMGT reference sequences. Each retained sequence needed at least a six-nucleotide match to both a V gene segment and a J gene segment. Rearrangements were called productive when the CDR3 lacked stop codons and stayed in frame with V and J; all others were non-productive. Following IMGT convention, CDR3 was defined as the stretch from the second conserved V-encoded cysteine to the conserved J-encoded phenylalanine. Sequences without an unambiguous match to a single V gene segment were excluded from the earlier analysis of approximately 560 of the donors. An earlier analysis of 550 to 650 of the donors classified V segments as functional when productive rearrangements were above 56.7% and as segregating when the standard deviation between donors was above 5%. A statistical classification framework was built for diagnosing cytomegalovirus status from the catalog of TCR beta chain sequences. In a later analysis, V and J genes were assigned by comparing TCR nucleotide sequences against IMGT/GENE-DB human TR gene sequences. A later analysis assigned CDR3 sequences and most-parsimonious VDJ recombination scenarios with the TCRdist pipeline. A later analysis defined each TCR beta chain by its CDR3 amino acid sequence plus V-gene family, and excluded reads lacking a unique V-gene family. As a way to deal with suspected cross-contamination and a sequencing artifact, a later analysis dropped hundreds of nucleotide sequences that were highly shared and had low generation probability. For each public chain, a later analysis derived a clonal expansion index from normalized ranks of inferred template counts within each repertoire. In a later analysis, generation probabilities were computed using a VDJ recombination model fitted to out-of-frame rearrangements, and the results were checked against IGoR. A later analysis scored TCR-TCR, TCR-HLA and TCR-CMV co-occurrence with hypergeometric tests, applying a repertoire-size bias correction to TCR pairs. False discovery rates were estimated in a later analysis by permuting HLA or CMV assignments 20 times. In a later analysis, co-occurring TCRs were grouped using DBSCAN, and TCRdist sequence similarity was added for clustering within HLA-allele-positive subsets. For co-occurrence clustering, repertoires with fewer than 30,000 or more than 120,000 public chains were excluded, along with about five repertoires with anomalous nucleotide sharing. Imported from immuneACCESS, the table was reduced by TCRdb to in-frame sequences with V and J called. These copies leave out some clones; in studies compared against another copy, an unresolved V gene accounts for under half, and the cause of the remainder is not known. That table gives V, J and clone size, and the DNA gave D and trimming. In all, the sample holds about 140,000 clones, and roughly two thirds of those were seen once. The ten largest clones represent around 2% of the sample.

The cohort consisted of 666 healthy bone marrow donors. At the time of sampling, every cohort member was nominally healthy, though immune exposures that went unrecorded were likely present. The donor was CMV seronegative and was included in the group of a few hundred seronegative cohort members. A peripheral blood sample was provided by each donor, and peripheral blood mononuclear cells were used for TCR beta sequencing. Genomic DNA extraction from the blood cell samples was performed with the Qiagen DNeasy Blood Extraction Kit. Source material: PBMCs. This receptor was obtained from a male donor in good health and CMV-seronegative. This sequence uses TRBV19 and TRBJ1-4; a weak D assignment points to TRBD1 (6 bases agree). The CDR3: CASTADRDFNEKLFF. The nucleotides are TGTGCCAGTACCGCGGACAGAGATTTTAATGAAAAACTGTTTTTT.